This T cell receptor (beta chain) was obtained from a study of blood T cell repertoires in COVID-19. Turning to this clone: In the same sample, other DNA sequences code for this CDR3.

The assay was immunoSEQ multiplex PCR, and TCRdb's table has in-frame clones only and misses some. The sample lists some 110,000 clones, over 65% occurring once. CDR1 and CDR2 from the germline V gene are SGHRS and YFSETQ. V lost 0 bases and J lost 5; bases outside the gene matches: 3. The CDR3 totals 14 residues. The sequenced sample was peripheral blood. This sequence was found in a man between 65 and 85 years old with acute or convalescent COVID-19. The chain links TRBV5-1 to TRBJ1-1, with 8 bases aligning to TRBD1. Written as DNA, the CDR3 is TGCGCCAGCAGCTTGGGACAGGGGAGAACTGAAGCTTTCTTT. Translating gives CASSLGQGRTEAFF.